This T cell receptor (beta chain) is from a study of blood T cell repertoires in COVID-19. The wider study: Acute and convalescent COVID-19 specimens originated in the United States, Italy and Spain. PBMCs, B-cell-depleted T cells, or T cells were the source of the cDNA or gDNA that made up the material.

Per the authors' pipeline: How many nucleated cells were present was estimated from reference gene primer amplification. The table came from immunoSEQ multiplex PCR; TCRdb's copy has only in-frame clones and leaves some out. The V and J calls and the clone size are those of that table, but D and trimming were determined from the DNA. The repertoire consists of about 170,000 clones, with roughly nine tenths occurring once and the leading ten covering more than 25%. The CDR3 extends over 15 amino acids. Germline V gene sequence: CDR1 LGHDT, CDR2 YNNKEL (reference sequence). V was trimmed by 0 bases and J by 2 bases, leaving 10 bases between them.

Sequencing used peripheral blood. This TCR derives from a man aged 60 to 75 with acute or convalescent COVID-19. The chain uses TRBV3-1 (or the pseudogene TRBV3-2) and TRBJ1-1, with D maybe TRBD1 (5 bases). The CDR3: CASSQDIRVNTEAFF. The DNA of the CDR3 is TGTGCCAGCAGCCAAGATATCAGGGTAAACACTGAAGCTTTCTTT.